The TCR beta chain under discussion was sequenced for a study of T-cell reconstitution after alpha-beta-depleted transplantation in children. Regarding the study as a whole: One year after transplant, T-cell counts and diversity came mostly from newly produced T cells. About two months after transplant, alpha-beta T cells reportedly came from several hundred expanded graft clones. Certain patients had high TCRbeta diversity at day 60, and it came from recipient T cells and thymic progenitors that survived.

V was pared by 2 bases and J by 5 bases, with 21 bases between. The CDR3 totals 16 residues. The germline gives CDR1 DFQATT, CDR2 SNEGSKA (reference sequence). Comment on this clonotype: Its antigen is unidentified.

This sample's TCRbeta library carried unique molecular identifier barcodes. Via MiXCR, TCRdb re-called the PCR reads, giving one row per CDR3 protein. Found here are roughly 400,000 distinct CDR3 sequences, about 45% of them singletons; the top ten hold 25% to 30%. The J gene is TRBJ2-5, the V gene TRBV20-1; D might be TRBD2 (6 bases). Sequencing used PBMCs, obtained before TCRalphabeta/CD19-depleted stem cell transplant. The clonotype originates from a girl aged 2 to 10 with aplastic anemia, due to receive a stem cell transplant. The DNA for the CDR3 is TGCAGTGCTAGACCTGATCTAGCGTCATGGGGGGAGACCCAGTACTTC. Translation: CSARPDLASWGETQYF.